These 15 T cell receptor beta chains came from one sample sequenced in a study of shared clonotypes between healthy human individuals. TCRdb's table, derived via immunoSEQ multiplex PCR, lists solely in-frame clones and lacks some. The sample includes 450,000 to 500,000 clones, about 72% of them seen just once. The sequenced sample consisted of PBMCs. The receptor set was obtained from a woman aged 40 to 50 in good health. Some clones in this sample may be carry-over from other donors' samples.

The rearrangement uses TRBV28 and TRBJ2-5; no firm D call. Germline-derived CDR1 and CDR2 are MDHEN and SYDVKM. V was clipped by 3 bases and J by 3 bases, with 14 bases between them. The CDR3 covers 15 residues. The CDR3 nucleotides are TGTGCCAGCAGTTTTGCTGGTCAGAATGAAGAGACCCAGTACTTC. This codes for CASSFAGQNEETQYF.

The chain joins TRBV28 to TRBJ1-2; 7 nucleotides line up with TRBD1. The germline V gene has CDR1 MDHEN and CDR2 SYDVKM. The CDR3 is 14 amino acids. The V segment lost 6 bases and the J segment 8 bases; nucleotides outside the gene matches: 12. CDR3: CASRQTGTVQGYTF. As DNA, the CDR3 is TGTGCCAGCAGACAGACCGGGACAGTACAAGGCTACACCTTC.

The chain carries TRBV29-1 and TRBJ1-5; 8 bases fit TRBD1. The CDR3 spans 12 residues. V dropped 6 bases and J dropped 7; count of bases not matched to a gene: 5. Germline assignment: CDR1 SQVTM and CDR2 ANQGSEA. The CDR3 coding sequence is TGCAGCGTCCAGACAGGGGAACAGCCCCAGCATTTT. This codes for CSVQTGEQPQHF.

The rearrangement uses TRBV7-9 and TRBJ2-7; D is undetermined. This CDR3 comprises 13 residues. Trimming stripped 2 bases from V and 0 bases from J, with 5 bases between. Germline values: CDR1 SEHNR, CDR2 FQNEAQ (reference sequence). In DNA, the CDR3 is TGTGCCAGCAGCTTACAGGTCTCCTACGAGCAGTACTTC. Amino acid sequence: CASSLQVSYEQYF.

The J gene is TRBJ2-1, the V gene TRBV7-3; D may correspond to TRBD1 or TRBD2 (5 bases each). Germline assignment: CDR1 SGHTA and CDR2 FQGTGA. The CDR3 runs 12 residues. The V gene lost 4 bases and the J gene lost 9 bases, with 10 bases spanning the gap. This CDR3 reads CASSSGGGEQFF. CDR3 DNA: TGTGCCAGCAGCTCGGGTGGGGGTGAGCAGTTCTTC.

This clone came up many times. Distinct nucleotide sequences in the sample also encode this CDR3. This chain connects TRBV27 to TRBJ2-7, with D unclear. Trimming cost V 8 bases and J 7 bases, with 15 bases left between them. The CDR3 spans 12 residues. Per the germline V gene, CDR1 is MNHEY and CDR2 is SMNVEV (reference sequence). The CDR3 loop reads CASGRYLVEQYF. The CDR3 nucleotides read TGTGCCAGCGGGCGCTACCTTGTTGAGCAGTACTTC.

On this clone itself: Being one base from a much bigger clone, this may be a read error. The chain is built from TRBV11-2 and TRBJ2-3, with TRBD2 matching 13 bases. This CDR3 has 19 amino acids. Per germline, CDR1 SGHAT and CDR2 FQNNGV. CDR3 bases: TGTGCCAGCAGCCTACCCCTTGCCGGGACTAGCGGGGCAACAGGTACGCAGTATTTT. It is translated as CASSLPLAGTSGATGTQYF.

The V and J genes are TRBV11-2 and TRBJ2-4; 8 nucleotides agree with TRBD2. CDR3 length equals 18 residues. V lost 4 bases and J lost 3; bases outside the gene matches: 14. Germline V gives CDR1 SGHAT, CDR2 FQNNGV. In DNA, the CDR3 is TGTGCCAGCAGCTCCTGGCGGGAGGTGGGGATGGGCAAAAACATTCAGTACTTC. Translation gives CASSSWREVGMGKNIQYF.

The chain is built from TRBV11-2 and TRBJ2-7; 7 nucleotides match TRBD1. CDR1 and CDR2 (germline): SGHAT, FQNNGV. The length of the CDR3 is 14 residues. Trimming cost V 0 bases and J 4 bases; bases outside gene matches: 3. CDR3 nucleotide sequence: TGTGCCAGCAGCTTAGATTCGGGACAGTACGAGCAGTACTTC. It yields the protein CASSLDSGQYEQYF.

V and J are TRBV5-1 and TRBJ2-1; D unresolved. V was cut by 0 bases and J by 1 base, with 8 bases left in between. This CDR3 region has 15 residues. Germline CDR1 is SGHRS and CDR2 is YFSETQ. The CDR3 DNA sequence: TGCGCCAGCAGCTTGGATTACGAATCCTACAATGAGCAGTTCTTC. This sequence encodes CASSLDYESYNEQFF.

In regard to this clone: Its ends do not fully match the called genes, so a read error is possible. The V gene is TRBV6-9, the J gene TRBJ2-2, with 8 positions matching TRBD2. CDR1 MNHGY and CDR2 SVAAGI come from the germline V gene. The CDR3 extends over 15 amino acids. The CDR3 spells CASSYPGLVFGELVF. The CDR3 DNA reads as TGTGCCAGCAGTTATCCGGGACTAGTTTTCGGGGAGCTGGTTTTT.

The genes are TRBV5-4 and TRBJ2-7, with 8 bases matching TRBD2. With V trimmed by 4 bases and J by 5 bases, 17 bases remained unmatched. This CDR3 region has 17 residues. Germline V CDR1 and CDR2: SGHNT, YYREEE (reference sequence). CDR3 in DNA: TGTGCCAGCAGCCCCCTGCAAGGAGCGGGAGCTAGAAACGAGCAGTACTTC. Its protein is CASSPLQGAGARNEQYF.

On this clone itself: The same CDR3 is also encoded by other DNA sequences in this sample. The J gene is TRBJ2-5, the V gene TRBV27; the match to TRBD2 covers 9 bases. The ends lost 6 bases at V and 0 bases at J; junction bases unmatched: 5. The CDR3 contains 15 residues. The germline V gene encodes CDR1 MNHEY and CDR2 SMNVEV (reference sequence). CDR3 in DNA: TGTGCCAGCAGCCCGACTAGCGGCTACCAAGAGACCCAGTACTTC. This sequence encodes CASSPTSGYQETQYF.

The chain uses TRBV5-1 and TRBJ1-1; perhaps TRBD1 as D (6 bases). CDR3 size: 16 residues. Trimming left V 2 bases short and J 0 bases short, with 14 bases between. CDR1 and CDR2 (germline): SGHRS, YFSETQ. The CDR3 here is CASSFLGGQMNTEAFF. Written as DNA, the CDR3 is TGCGCCAGCAGCTTTTTGGGAGGACAGATGAACACTGAAGCTTTCTTT. Based on the CDR3 plus reference TRBV5-1 and TRBJ1-1, the full variable domain is KAGVTQTPRYLIKTRGQQVTLSCSPISGHRSVSWYQQTPGQGLQFLFEYFSETQRNKGNFPGRFSGRQFSNSRSEMNVSTLELGDSALYLCASSFLGGQMNTEAFFGQGTRLTVV.

This chain joins TRBV28 and TRBJ1-1, with D perhaps matching TRBD1 (5 bases). Germline CDR1 is MDHEN and CDR2 is SYDVKM. V was cut by 5 bases and J by 4 bases, with 14 bases left in between. This CDR3 region has 14 residues. This CDR3 reads CASSPQRGGTEAFF. The DNA for the CDR3 is TGTGCCAGCAGTCCACAGAGGGGCGGCACTGAAGCTTTCTTT.